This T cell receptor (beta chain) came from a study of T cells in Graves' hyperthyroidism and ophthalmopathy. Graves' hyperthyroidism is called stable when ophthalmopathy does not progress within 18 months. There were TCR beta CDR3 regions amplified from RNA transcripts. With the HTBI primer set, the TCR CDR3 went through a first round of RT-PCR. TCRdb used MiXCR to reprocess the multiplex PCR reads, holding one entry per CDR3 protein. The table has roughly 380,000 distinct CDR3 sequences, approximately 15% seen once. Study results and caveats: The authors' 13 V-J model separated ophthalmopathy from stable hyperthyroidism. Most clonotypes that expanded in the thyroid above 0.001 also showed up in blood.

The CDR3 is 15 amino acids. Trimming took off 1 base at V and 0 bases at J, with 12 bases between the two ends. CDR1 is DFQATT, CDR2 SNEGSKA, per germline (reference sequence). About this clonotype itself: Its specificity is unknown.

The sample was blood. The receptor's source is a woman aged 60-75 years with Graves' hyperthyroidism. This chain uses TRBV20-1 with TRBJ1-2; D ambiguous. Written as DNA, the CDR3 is TGCAGTGCTAGAGTTCCCTCCTGGCCTAACTATGGCTACACCTTC. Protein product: CSARVPSWPNYGYTF.